Below are 19 T cell receptor beta chains sequenced from a single sample in a study of blood T cells in healthy people across ages. A second roughly 6 to 12 cycle PCR used barcoded and J-beta primers. TCRdb reprocessed the 5' RACE reads via MiXCR and lists one record per CDR3 protein. Among more than 650,000 distinct CDR3 sequences listed, around a quarter were seen once. These data were also filed under a second study, of T cells of mothers and their children.

Sequenced sample: blood. The receptors originated from a boy younger than 18 in good health.

This rearrangement joins TRBV2 to TRBJ1-1; D is ambiguous. Germline V CDR1 and CDR2: SNHLY, FYNNEI. V lost 7 bases, J lost 0 bases, and 6 bases lay in between. The CDR3 is made up of 12 amino acids. The CDR3 sequence: CASTRLNTEAFF. CDR3 DNA: TGTGCCAGCACAAGGCTGAACACTGAAGCTTTCTTT.

J is TRBJ2-1 and V is TRBV5-1; tentatively, D is TRBD1 or TRBD2 (5 bases each). The V gene's germline CDR1 is SGHRS and CDR2 YFSETQ. The V end was cut by 2 bases, the J end by 2 bases, with 11 bases between. The CDR3 sequence is 15 residues long. In DNA form, the CDR3 reads TGCGCCAGCAGCTTAAACGGGGACCCCTACAATGAGCAGTTCTTC. This gives the protein CASSLNGDPYNEQFF.

The chain combines TRBV12-3 or TRBV12-4 with TRBJ1-2; 9 bases map to TRBD1. The V gene end was trimmed by 6 bases and the J gene end by 5 bases; junction bases not matched to a gene: 4. This CDR3 is built from 13 residues. The CDR3 DNA is TGTGCCAGCAGGGAGGGACAGGGTTATGGCTACACCTTC. It specifies CASREGQGYGYTF.

This chain connects TRBV27 to TRBJ2-1; no clear D gene. The length of the CDR3 is 12 residues. Per the germline V gene, CDR1 is MNHEY and CDR2 is SMNVEV (reference sequence). V was clipped by 7 bases and J by 6 bases, with 10 bases between them. The CDR3 DNA reads TGTGCCAGCATGGGCCGACTCAATGAGCAGTTCTTC. Translation: CASMGRLNEQFF.

This clonotype was seen only once. The chain employs TRBV13 and TRBJ2-7; a possible D gene is TRBD1 (6 bases). Per the germline V gene, CDR1 is PRHDT and CDR2 is FYEKMQ (reference sequence). The CDR3 has 12 residues. V lost 4 bases and J 5 bases, leaving 9 bases between the germline ends. The CDR3 nucleotides read TGTGCCAGCAGCTCCAACAGGGACGAGCAGTACTTC. Its protein product is CASSSNRDEQYF.

This clonotype occurred a few times. The chain carries TRBV3-1 and TRBJ1-2; TRBD1 matches 9 bases. Looked up from germline, CDR1 is LGHDT and CDR2 is YNNKEL (reference sequence). V trimming: 2 bases; J trimming: 3 bases; junction bases outside the gene matches: 10. This CDR3 region has 17 residues. CDR3: CASSQRTRGQGDYGYTF. For the CDR3, the DNA is TGTGCCAGCAGCCAACGAACGAGGGGACAGGGAGACTATGGCTACACCTTC.

This chain connects TRBV19 to TRBJ2-1; 7 bases line up with TRBD2. CDR3 length equals 13 residues. The trim removed 4 bases at V and 5 bases at J, leaving 2 bases unmatched. Germline V gene sequence: CDR1 LNHDA, CDR2 SQIVND (reference sequence). The CDR3 DNA is TGTGCCAGTAGTAGGGACTACGACAATGAGCAGTTCTTC. Its translation: CASSRDYDNEQFF.

This clonotype turned up a few times. This chain uses TRBV14 with TRBJ2-7, with 12 bases identical to TRBD2. The CDR3 consists of 16 residues. Germline trimming cut 5 bases from V and 0 bases from J; bases unmatched to any gene: 5. From germline, CDR1 is SGHDN and CDR2 FVKESK. In nucleotides, the CDR3 is TGTGCCAGCAGCACCCGGACTAGCGGGGCCTCCTACGAGCAGTACTTC. This translates into CASSTRTSGASYEQYF. Looking up the rest from reference TRBV14 and TRBJ2-7 gives the full variable domain: EAGVTQFPSHSVIEKGQTVTLRCDPISGHDNLYWYRRVMGKEIKFLLHFVKESKQDESGMPNNRFLAERTGGTYSTLKVQPAELEDSGVYFCASSTRTSGASYEQYFGPGTRLTVT.

V and J are TRBV7-9 and TRBJ2-5, with 10 bases fitting TRBD1. The CDR3 extends over 18 amino acids. V shed 5 bases and J 4 bases; nucleotides not matched to a gene: 16. The V gene's germline CDR1 is SEHNR and CDR2 FQNEAQ (reference sequence). As DNA, the CDR3 is TGTGCCAGCAGCCTTCTTACCCGGGACAGGGGATTCGGAGAGACCCAGTACTTC. This encodes CASSLLTRDRGFGETQYF. Supplemented by reference TRBV7-9 and TRBJ2-5, the full variable domain reads DTGVSQNPRHKITKRGQNVTFRCDPISEHNRLYWYRQTLGQGPEFLTYFQNEAQLEKSRLLSDRFSAERPKGSFSTLEIQRTEQGDSAMYLCASSLLTRDRGFGETQYFGPGTRLLVL.

In this sample, this clonotype is medium-sized (0.01 to 0.1%). The V gene is TRBV20-1, the J gene TRBJ2-7; D gene uncertain. CDR1 and CDR2 (germline): DFQATT, SNEGSKA (reference sequence). V dropped 1 base and J dropped 2 bases, with 6 bases sitting between them. This CDR3 is 12 amino acids long. The CDR3 loop is CSARGLTYEQYF. In DNA, the CDR3 is TGCAGTGCTAGAGGACTCACCTACGAGCAGTACTTC.

The DNA of the CDR3 is TGTGCCAGCAGCCACGCTGCGGGAGAGACCCAGTACTTC. This translates into CASSHAAGETQYF. The chain carries TRBV7-7 and TRBJ2-5; possibly TRBD2 for D (5 bases). There are 13 residues in the CDR3. Between the trimmed V and J ends, which lost 5 bases and 4 bases, there was a span of 11 bases. CDR1 and CDR2 from the germline V gene are SSHAT and FNYEAQ (reference sequence).

The V and J genes are TRBV20-1 and TRBJ2-2; 7 bases match TRBD1. CDR3 length equals 16 residues. Germline loops: CDR1 DFQATT, CDR2 SNEGSKA (reference sequence). V dropped 0 bases and J dropped 1; count of bases not matched to a gene: 5. The CDR3 DNA reads as TGCAGTGCTAGAGATCGAGGGGGCCGGAACACCGGGGAGCTGTTTTTT. Its translation is CSARDRGGRNTGELFF.

This chain links TRBV12-5 with TRBJ2-5; the D gene is possibly TRBD1 (6 bases). This CDR3 comprises 16 residues. Germline CDR1 and CDR2: LGHNT and FRNRAP. Trimming removed 1 base from V and 2 bases from J, with 14 bases in between. CDR3 bases: TGTGCTAGTGGTTTGGCTACAGGGCGACAACAAGAGACCCAGTACTTC. It encodes CASGLATGRQQETQYF.

The sample holds a few counts of this clonotype. The V gene is TRBV6-5, the J gene TRBJ2-5, with TRBD1 matching over 8 bases. Germline CDR1 and CDR2: MNHEY and SVGAGI. V lost 0 bases and J lost 3; bases outside the gene matches: 9. This CDR3 contains 17 residues. This CDR3 reads CASSYSKIDRGEETQYF. DNA for the CDR3: TGTGCCAGCAGTTACTCGAAAATAGACAGGGGCGAAGAGACCCAGTACTTC.

V usage is TRBV4-1 and J usage is TRBJ2-5; tentative D call: TRBD1 (5 bases). The germline V gene has CDR1 MGHRA and CDR2 YSYEKL. V was pared by 1 base and J by 4 bases, with 13 bases between. The CDR3 extends over 15 amino acids. CDR3 sequence reads: CASSQGSGWGETQYF. For the CDR3, the DNA is TGCGCCAGCAGCCAAGGTTCAGGGTGGGGAGAGACCCAGTACTTC.

The chain carries TRBV19 and TRBJ1-2, with D possibly matching TRBD1 (6 bases). Germline CDR1 LNHDA, CDR2 SQIVND (reference sequence). CDR3 length: 13 residues. The ends were cut back, 8 bases at V and 1 base at J, with 11 bases in the middle. The CDR3: CASGEGGNYGYTF. CDR3 DNA sequence: TGTGCCAGTGGAGAGGGGGGTAACTATGGCTACACCTTC.

This clonotype was counted between two and nine times. V and J are TRBV7-2 and TRBJ2-5, with 10 bases fitting TRBD2. The J call is doubtful: the DNA matches TRBJ2-1 better. This CDR3 has 18 residues. The germline V gene encodes CDR1 SGHTA and CDR2 FQGNSA. CDR3 coding DNA: TGTGCCAGCAGCCTCCGGAGGGGTGAGCTAGCGGGGGTGAATGAGCAGTTCTTC. Encoded protein: CASSLRRGELAGVNEQFF.

The sample holds a few counts of this clonotype. This rearrangement joins TRBV12-3 or TRBV12-4 to TRBJ1-4; possibly TRBD1 for D (5 bases). This CDR3 region has 15 residues. Deletions cut 2 bases from V and 6 bases from J, with 13 bases between. The CDR3: CASSLQQGMDEKLFF. In DNA, the CDR3 is TGTGCCAGCAGTTTACAGCAGGGTATGGATGAAAAACTGTTTTTT.

This chain uses TRBV3-1 with TRBJ2-5; D perhaps matches TRBD1 (5 bases). The V and J ends lost 4 bases and 4 bases respectively, with 13 bases between them. Per germline, CDR1 LGHDT and CDR2 YNNKEL (reference sequence). The CDR3 spans 14 residues. This CDR3 is CASSPQWGGETQYF. Written as DNA, the CDR3 is TGTGCCAGCAGCCCCCAATGGGGCGGAGAGACCCAGTACTTC.